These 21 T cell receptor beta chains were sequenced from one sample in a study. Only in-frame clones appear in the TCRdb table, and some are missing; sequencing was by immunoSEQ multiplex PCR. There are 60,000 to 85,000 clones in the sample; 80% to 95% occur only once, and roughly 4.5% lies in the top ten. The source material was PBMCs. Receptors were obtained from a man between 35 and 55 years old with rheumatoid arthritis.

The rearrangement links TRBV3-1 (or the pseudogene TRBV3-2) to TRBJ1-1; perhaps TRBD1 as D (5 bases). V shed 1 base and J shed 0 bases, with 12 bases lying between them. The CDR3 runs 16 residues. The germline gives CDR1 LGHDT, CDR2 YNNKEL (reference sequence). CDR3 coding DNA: TGTGCCAGCAGCCAAGGTCACGGGACGTTGAACACTGAAGCTTTCTTT. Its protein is CASSQGHGTLNTEAFF.

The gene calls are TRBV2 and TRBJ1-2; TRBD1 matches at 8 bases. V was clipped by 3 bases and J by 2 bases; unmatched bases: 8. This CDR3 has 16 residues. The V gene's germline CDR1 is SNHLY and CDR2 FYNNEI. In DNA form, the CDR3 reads TGTGCCAGCAGTGACCCCCAGGGGGCGCGGAACTATGGCTACACCTTC. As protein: CASSDPQGARNYGYTF.

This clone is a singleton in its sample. CDR3 sequence (DNA): TGTGCCAGTAGTGACACGGACAGGCCCTATGTCGAGTACGAGCAGTACTTC. Its translation is CASSDTDRPYVEYEQYF. V gene TRBV19 combines with J gene TRBJ2-7; TRBD1 matches at 7 bases. This CDR3 region has 17 residues. Germline V gene sequence: CDR1 LNHDA, CDR2 SQIVND (reference sequence). The trim removed 5 bases at V and 4 bases at J, leaving 17 bases unmatched. The variable domain in full, completed from reference TRBV19 and TRBJ2-7, reads DGGITQSPKYLFRKEGQNVTLSCEQNLNHDAMYWYRQDPGQGLRLIYYSQIVNDFQKGDIAEGYSVSREKKESFPLTVTSAQKNPTAFYLCASSDTDRPYVEYEQYFGPGTRLTVT.

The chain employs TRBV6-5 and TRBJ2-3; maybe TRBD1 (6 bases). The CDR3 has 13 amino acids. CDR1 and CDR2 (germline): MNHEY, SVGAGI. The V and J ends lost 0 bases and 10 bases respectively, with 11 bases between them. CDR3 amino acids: CASSYSRDKAQYF. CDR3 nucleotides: TGTGCCAGCAGTTACTCGAGGGACAAAGCGCAGTATTTT.

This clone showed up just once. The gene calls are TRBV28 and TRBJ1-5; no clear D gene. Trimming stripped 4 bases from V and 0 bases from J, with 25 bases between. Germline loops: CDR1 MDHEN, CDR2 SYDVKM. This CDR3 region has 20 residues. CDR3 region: CASSSESGISRDYSNQPQHF. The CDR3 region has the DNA TGTGCCAGCAGTTCCGAATCGGGTATTTCGCGTGATTATAGCAATCAGCCCCAGCATTTT.

This CDR3 is CSASSGEAYEQYF. In nucleotides, the CDR3 is TGCAGTGCTAGTTCGGGGGAGGCCTACGAGCAGTACTTC. The rearrangement joins TRBV20-1 to TRBJ2-7; TRBD2 is a possible D gene (6 bases). V gave up 3 bases and J gave up 2 bases, with 11 bases separating them. CDR1 and CDR2 (germline): DFQATT, SNEGSKA (reference sequence). This CDR3 spans 13 amino acids.

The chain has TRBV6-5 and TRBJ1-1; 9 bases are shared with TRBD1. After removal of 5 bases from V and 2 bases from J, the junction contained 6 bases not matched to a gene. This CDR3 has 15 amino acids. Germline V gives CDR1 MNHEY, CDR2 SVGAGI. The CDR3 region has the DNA TGTGCCAGCAGTCGACAGGGGGGTGGAAACACTGAAGCTTTCTTT. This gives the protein CASSRQGGGNTEAFF.

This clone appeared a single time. This chain's CDR3 is CASSSGEAKNIQYF. The CDR3 nucleotides read TGTGCCAGCAGCTCGGGGGAGGCCAAAAACATTCAGTACTTC. The rearrangement uses TRBV7-3 and TRBJ2-4, with D perhaps TRBD2 (6 bases). Germline CDR1 and CDR2: SGHTA and FQGTGA. Trimming removed 4 bases at V and 1 base at J, with 8 bases between. This CDR3 has 14 residues.

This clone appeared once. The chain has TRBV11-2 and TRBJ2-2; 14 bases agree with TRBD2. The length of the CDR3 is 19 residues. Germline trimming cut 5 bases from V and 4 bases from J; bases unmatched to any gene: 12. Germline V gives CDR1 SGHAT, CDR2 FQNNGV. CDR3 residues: CASSQHGLAGGSGTGELFF. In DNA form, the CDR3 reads TGTGCCAGCAGCCAACACGGACTAGCGGGAGGCTCGGGCACCGGGGAGCTGTTTTTT.

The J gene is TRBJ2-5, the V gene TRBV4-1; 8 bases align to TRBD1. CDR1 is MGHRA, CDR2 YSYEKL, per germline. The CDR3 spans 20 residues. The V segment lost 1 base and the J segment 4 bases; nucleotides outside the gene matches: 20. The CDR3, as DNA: TGCGCCAGCAGCCAAGGGATTTTCTATAGAGGACAGGGAGTTCGAGAGACCCAGTACTTC. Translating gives CASSQGIFYRGQGVRETQYF.

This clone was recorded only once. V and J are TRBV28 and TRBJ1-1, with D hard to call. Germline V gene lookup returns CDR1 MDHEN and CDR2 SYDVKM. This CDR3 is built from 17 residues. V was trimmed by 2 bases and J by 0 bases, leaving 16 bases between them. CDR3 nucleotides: TGTGCCAGCAGTTTAATGGTATTGTCAGATGTGAACACTGAAGCTTTCTTT. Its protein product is CASSLMVLSDVNTEAFF.

In DNA form, the CDR3 reads TGTGCCAGCAGCCCAGTATCCGGGGAGCTGTTTTTT. Residues: CASSPVSGELFF. This chain uses TRBV11-2 with TRBJ2-2, with D hard to call. CDR1 SGHAT and CDR2 FQNNGV come from the germline V gene. This CDR3 is built from 12 residues. The germline V and J ends were trimmed by 5 bases and 6 bases, with 7 bases remaining between them.

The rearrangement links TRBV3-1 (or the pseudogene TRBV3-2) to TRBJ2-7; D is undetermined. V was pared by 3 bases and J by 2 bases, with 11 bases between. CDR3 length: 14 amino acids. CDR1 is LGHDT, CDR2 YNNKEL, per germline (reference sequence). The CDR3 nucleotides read TGTGCCAGCAGCCATTTAGACGCAGCCTACGAGCAGTACTTC. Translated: CASSHLDAAYEQYF.

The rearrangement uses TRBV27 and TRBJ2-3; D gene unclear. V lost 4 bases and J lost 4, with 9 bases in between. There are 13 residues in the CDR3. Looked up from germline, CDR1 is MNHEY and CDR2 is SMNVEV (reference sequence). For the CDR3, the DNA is TGTGCCAGCAGTTCTACGACGGCAGATACGCAGTATTTT. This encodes CASSSTTADTQYF.

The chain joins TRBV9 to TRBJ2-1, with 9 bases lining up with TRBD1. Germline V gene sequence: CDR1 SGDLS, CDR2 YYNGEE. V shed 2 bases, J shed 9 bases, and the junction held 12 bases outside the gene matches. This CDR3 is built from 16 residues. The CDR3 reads CASSVSPGQGVFEQFF. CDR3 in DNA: TGTGCCAGCAGCGTCAGCCCGGGACAGGGTGTTTTTGAGCAGTTCTTC.

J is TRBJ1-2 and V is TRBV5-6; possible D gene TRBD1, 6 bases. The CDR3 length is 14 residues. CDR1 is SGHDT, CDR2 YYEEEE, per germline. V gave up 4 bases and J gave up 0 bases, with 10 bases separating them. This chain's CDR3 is CASSLGTSNYGYTF. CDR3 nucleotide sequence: TGTGCCAGCAGCCTCGGGACATCTAACTATGGCTACACCTTC.

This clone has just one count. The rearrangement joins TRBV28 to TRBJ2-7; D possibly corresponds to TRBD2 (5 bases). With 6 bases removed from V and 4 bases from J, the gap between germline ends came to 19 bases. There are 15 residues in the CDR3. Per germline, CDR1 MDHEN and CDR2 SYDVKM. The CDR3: CASSSRGQRVYEQYF. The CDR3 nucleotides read TGTGCCAGCAGCTCCCGAGGGCAAAGGGTATACGAGCAGTACTTC.

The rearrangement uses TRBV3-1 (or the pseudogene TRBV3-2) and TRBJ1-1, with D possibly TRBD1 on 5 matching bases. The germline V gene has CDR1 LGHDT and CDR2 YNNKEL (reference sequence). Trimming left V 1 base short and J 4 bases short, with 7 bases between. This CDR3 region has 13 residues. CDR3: CASSQGGSTEAFF. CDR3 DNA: TGTGCCAGCAGCCAAGGGGGGAGCACTGAAGCTTTCTTT.

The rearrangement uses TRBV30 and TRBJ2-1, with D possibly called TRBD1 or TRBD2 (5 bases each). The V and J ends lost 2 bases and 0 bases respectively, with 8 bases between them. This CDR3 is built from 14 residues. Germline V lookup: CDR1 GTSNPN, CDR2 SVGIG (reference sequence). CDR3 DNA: TGTGCCTGGAGTTACGGGGCCTCCTACAATGAGCAGTTCTTC. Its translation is CAWSYGASYNEQFF.

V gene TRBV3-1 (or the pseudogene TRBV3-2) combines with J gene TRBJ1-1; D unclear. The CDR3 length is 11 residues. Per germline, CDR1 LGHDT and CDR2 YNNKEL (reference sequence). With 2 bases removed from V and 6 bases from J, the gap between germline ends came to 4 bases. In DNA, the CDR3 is TGTGCCAGCAGCCAAAGCGCTGAAGCTTTCTTT. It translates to CASSQSAEAFF.

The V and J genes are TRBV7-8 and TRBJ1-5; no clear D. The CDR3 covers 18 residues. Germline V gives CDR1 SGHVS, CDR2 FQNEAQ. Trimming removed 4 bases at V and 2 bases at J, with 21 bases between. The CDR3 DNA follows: TGTGCCAGCAGCTCCCGTCCCAAAGGGTTCGTGCGCAATCAGCCCCAGCATTTT. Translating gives CASSSRPKGFVRNQPQHF.